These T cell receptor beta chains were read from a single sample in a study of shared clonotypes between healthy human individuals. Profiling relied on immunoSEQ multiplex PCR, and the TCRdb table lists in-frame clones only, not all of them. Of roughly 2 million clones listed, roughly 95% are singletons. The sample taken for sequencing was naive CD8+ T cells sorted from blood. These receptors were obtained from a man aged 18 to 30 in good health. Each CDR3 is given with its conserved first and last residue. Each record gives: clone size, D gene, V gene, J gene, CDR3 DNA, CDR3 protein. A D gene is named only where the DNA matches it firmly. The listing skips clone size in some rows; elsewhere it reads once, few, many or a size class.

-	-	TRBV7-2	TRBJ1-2	TGTGCCAGCAGCTTAGTGCCGGGGGGCTATGGCTACACCTTC	CASSLVPGGYGYTF
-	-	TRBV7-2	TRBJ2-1	TGTGCCAGCAGCTTAGATGCAGGGGTTTCCTACAATGAGCAGTTCTTC	CASSLDAGVSYNEQFF
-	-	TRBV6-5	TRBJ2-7	TGTGCCAGCAGCTTGACGAGCTCCTACGAGCAGTACTTC	CASSLTSSYEQYF
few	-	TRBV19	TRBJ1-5	TGTGCCAGTAGTAGCAGGGGAGGCAATCAGCCCCAGCATTTT	CASSSRGGNQPQHF
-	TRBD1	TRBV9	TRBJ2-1	TGTGCCAGCAGCCCACAGACAGGGGGTCCCTACAATGAGCAGTTCTTC	CASSPQTGGPYNEQFF
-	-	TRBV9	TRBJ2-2	TGTGCCAGCAGCGTAGACTGGGCCGGGGAGCTGTTTTTT	CASSVDWAGELFF
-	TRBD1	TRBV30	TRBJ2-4	TGTGCCTGGAGCGAAACAGGGGACGGCATTCAGTACTTC	CAWSETGDGIQYF
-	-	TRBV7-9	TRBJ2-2	TGTGCCAGCAGCTTAGCGTACGGGAACACCGGGGAGCTGTTTTTT	CASSLAYGNTGELFF
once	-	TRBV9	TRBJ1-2	TGTGCCAGCAGCTCACAGACAGGCTCTTTTGACGGCTACACCTTC	CASSSQTGSFDGYTF
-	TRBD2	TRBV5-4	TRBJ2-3	TGTGCCAGCAGCCCGGGACTAGCGGAAAGCACAGATACGCAGTATTTT	CASSPGLAESTDTQYF
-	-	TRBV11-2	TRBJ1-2	TGTGCCAGCAGGCCGGCGGGGGGCCAAGGCTACACCTTC	CASRPAGGQGYTF
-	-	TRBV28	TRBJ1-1	TGTGCCACCCAGCCCCGGGGAGGCGGCACTGAAGCTTTCTTT	CATQPRGGGTEAFF
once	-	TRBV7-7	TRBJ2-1	TGTGCTAGCAGCTTAGCTGGGGTTAGCTCCTACAATGAGCAGTTCTTC	CASSLAGVSSYNEQFF
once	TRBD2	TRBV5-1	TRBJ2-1	TGCGCCAGCAGCTTGAGGACTAGCGGATACAATGAGCAGTTCTTC	CASSLRTSGYNEQFF
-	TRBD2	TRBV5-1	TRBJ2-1	TGCGCCAGCAGCTCTGGACTAGCGGGAGGAGATGAGCAGTTCTTC	CASSSGLAGGDEQFF
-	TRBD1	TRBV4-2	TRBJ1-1	TGTGCCAGCAGCCAAGAACAGGGGATGAACACTGAAGCTTTCTTT	CASSQEQGMNTEAFF
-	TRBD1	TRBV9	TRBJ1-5	TGTGCCAGCAGCGCGGGACAGGGGACCCAGCCCCAGCATTTT	CASSAGQGTQPQHF
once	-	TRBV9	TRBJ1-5	TGTGCCAGCAGCCCAGACGGCGGGCGGCAGCCCCAGCATTTT	CASSPDGGRQPQHF
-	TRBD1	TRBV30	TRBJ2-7	TGTGCCTGGAGTCCCCCGACAGGGGCCTCCTACGAGCAGTACTTC	CAWSPPTGASYEQYF
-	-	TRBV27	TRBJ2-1	TGTGCCAGCAGTTTATCGGCCGGGACACCATCAAATGAGCAGTTCTTC	CASSLSAGTPSNEQFF
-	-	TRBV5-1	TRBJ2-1	TGCGCCAGCAGCCCCACGGGGGCTTCAGACAATGAGCAGTTCTTC	CASSPTGASDNEQFF
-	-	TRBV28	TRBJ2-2	TGTGCCAGCAGTTTTAGTAACGGGGAGCTGTTTTTT	CASSFSNGELFF
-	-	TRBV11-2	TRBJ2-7	TGTGCCAGCAGCTTAGACAAGACCTACGAGCAGTACTTC	CASSLDKTYEQYF
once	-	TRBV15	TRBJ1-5	TGTGCCACCAGCAGAGGGGGGTTAAACAATCAGCCCCAGCATTTT	CATSRGGLNNQPQHF
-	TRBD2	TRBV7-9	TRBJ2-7	TGTGCCAGCAGCCCCCGGGGGGGCTACGAGCAGTACTTC	CASSPRGGYEQYF
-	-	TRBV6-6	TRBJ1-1	TGTGCCAGCAGTTACTCGAGGGGGGCGGGGAGCACTGAAGCTTTCTTT	CASSYSRGAGSTEAFF
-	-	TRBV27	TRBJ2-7	TGTGCCAGCAGTCTCCGGGCCCGCTACGAGCAGTACTTC	CASSLRARYEQYF
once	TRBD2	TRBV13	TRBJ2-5	TGTGCCAGCAGCTCACCGGGACTAGCGGAGACCCAGTACTTC	CASSSPGLAETQYF
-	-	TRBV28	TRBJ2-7	TGTGCCAGCAGTTCCGCTACCGAAACACAGGGTATCGAGCAGTACTTC	CASSSATETQGIEQYF
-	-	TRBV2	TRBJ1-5	TGTGCCAGCAGTGAAGTCCCGGGGCCCAATCAGCCCCAGCATTTT	CASSEVPGPNQPQHF
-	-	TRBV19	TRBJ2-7	TGTGCCAGTAGTATAGCGGCGGCCGTCTCCTACGAGCAGTACTTC	CASSIAAAVSYEQYF
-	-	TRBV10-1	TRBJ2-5	TGCGCCAGCAGTGAAGGGGGAGAGACCCAGTACTTC	CASSEGGETQYF
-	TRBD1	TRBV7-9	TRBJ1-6	TGTGCCAGCGCCAAGGGACCCGGGACAGGGCCGGGATTCCTCCACTTT	CASAKGPGTGPGFLHF
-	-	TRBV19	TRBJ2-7	TGTGCCAGTAGTGCCGGGTTTTCCTACGAGCAGTACTTC	CASSAGFSYEQYF
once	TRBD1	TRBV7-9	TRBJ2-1	TGTGCCAGCAGCCTCGGACAGGCCAACTACAATGAGCAGTTCTTC	CASSLGQANYNEQFF
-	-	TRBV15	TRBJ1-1	TGTGCCACCAGCAGAACAGGAAACACTGAAGCTTTCTTT	CATSRTGNTEAFF
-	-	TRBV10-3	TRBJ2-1	TGTGCCATCAGTGAGTCCCGCGGGGCTGAGCAGTTCTTC	CAISESRGAEQFF
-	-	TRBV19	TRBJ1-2	TGTGCCAGTAGCCCAAGCCCGGCCTATGGCTACACCTTC	CASSPSPAYGYTF
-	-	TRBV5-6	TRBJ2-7	TGTGCCAGCAGCGGAGACGGACAGTACGAGCAGTACTTC	CASSGDGQYEQYF
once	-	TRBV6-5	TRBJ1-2	TGTGCCAGCAGTCCTACCGACAGTAACCATGGCTACACCTTC	CASSPTDSNHGYTF
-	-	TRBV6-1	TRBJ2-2	TGTGCCAGCAGTGAATTACAGTCGTTTGGGGAGCTGTTTTTT	CASSELQSFGELFF